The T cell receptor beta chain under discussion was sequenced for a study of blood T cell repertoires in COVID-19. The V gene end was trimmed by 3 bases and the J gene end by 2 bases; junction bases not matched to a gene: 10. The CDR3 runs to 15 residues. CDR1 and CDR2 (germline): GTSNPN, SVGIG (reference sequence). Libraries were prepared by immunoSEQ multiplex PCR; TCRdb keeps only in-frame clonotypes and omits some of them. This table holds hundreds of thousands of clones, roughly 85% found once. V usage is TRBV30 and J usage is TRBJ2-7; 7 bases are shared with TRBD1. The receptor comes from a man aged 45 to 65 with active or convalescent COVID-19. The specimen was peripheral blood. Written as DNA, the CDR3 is TGTGCCTGGAGGAACAGGGGCACAGGGACCTACGAGCAGTACTTC. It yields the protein CAWRNRGTGTYEQYF. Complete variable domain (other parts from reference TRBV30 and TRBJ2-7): SQTIHQWPATLVQPVGSPLSLECTVEGTSNPNLYWYRQAAGRGLQLLFYSVGIGQISSEVPQNLSASRPQDRQFILSSKKLLLSDSGFYLCAWRNRGTGTYEQYFGPGTRLTVT.